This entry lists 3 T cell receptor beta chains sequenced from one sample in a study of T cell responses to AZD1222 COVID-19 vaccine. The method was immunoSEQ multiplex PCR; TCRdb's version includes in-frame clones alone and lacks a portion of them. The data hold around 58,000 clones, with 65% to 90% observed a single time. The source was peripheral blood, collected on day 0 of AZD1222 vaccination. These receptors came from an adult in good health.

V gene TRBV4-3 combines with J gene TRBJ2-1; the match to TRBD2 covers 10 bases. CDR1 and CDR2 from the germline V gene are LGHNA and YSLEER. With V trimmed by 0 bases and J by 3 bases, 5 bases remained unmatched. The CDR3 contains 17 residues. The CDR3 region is CASSQDLASGSYNEQFF. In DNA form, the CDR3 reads TGCGCCAGCAGCCAAGATCTGGCTAGCGGGAGCTACAATGAGCAGTTCTTC.

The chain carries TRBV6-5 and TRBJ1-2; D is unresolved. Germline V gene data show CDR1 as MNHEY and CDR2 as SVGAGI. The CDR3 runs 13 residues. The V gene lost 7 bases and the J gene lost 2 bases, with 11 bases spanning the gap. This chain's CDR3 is CASTRAGNYGYTF. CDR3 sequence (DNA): TGTGCCAGCACCCGGGCGGGGAACTATGGCTACACCTTC.

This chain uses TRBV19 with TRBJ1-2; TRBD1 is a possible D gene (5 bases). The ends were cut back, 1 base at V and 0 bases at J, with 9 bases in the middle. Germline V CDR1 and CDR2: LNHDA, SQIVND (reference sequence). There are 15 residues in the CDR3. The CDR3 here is CASSIGGVANYGYTF. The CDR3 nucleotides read TGTGCCAGTAGTATAGGAGGGGTAGCTAACTATGGCTACACCTTC.